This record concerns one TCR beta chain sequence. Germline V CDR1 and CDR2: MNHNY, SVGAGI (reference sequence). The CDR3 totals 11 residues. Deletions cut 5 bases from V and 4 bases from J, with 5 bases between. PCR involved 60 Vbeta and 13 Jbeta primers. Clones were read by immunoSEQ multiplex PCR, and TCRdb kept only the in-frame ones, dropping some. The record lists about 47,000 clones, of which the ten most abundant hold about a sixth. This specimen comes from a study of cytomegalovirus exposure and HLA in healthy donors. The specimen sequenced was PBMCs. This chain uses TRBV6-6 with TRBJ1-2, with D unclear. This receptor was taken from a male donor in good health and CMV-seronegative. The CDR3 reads CASSPGYGYTF. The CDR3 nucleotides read TGTGCCAGCAGTCCAGGCTATGGCTACACCTTC.